This T cell receptor (beta chain) was profiled in a study of cytomegalovirus exposure and HLA in healthy donors. For this clone: Its target is not known.

PCR was performed using 60 Vbeta and 13 Jbeta primers. Authors' data handling: About 11 million of 65 million to 95 million unique TCR beta chains were shared, per a later count. Measured with immunoSEQ multiplex PCR; TCRdb has only the in-frame clones, and not every one. The DNA was the basis for D and trimming; V, J and clone size are from that table. Altogether some 180,000 clones are present, about 9% being singletons, with the ten largest covering approximately 1.4%. Trimming removed 3 bases at V and 4 bases at J, with 7 bases between. Germline V lookup: CDR1 SNHLY, CDR2 FYNNEI. The CDR3 contains 13 residues. Study-level findings and limits: The majority of CMV-associated TCR beta chains were reported as apparently HLA-restricted in a later analysis.

The chain recombines TRBV2 with TRBJ1-5; D is undetermined. Sequencing input: PBMCs. The receptor comes from a woman under 40 in good health and CMV-seropositive. CDR3 amino acids: CASSDSKNQPQHF. Here the CDR3 DNA reads TGTGCCAGCAGTGACAGTAAGAATCAGCCCCAGCATTTT.